These T cell receptor beta chains were read from a single sample in a study of blood T cell repertoires in COVID-19. Method: immunoSEQ multiplex PCR; TCRdb's copy keeps in-frame clones and lacks some. The sample lists about 200,000 clones, around 86% seen once, with just under 25% in the top ten. Sequencing was carried out using PBMCs or T cells enriched from blood (not recorded which). The source is a middle-aged woman in a cohort exposed to, infected with or recovered from COVID-19 (not recorded which). The CDR3 runs from the conserved cysteine through the conserved F or W. A D gene is named only where the DNA matches it firmly. Size tells how often a clone was seen (once, few, many) or the class of an expanded clone, and some rows leave it out.

NA	TRBD2	TRBJ2-2	TRBV19	TGTGCCAGTTCGAAAACTAGCCGGGGGGGCACCGGGGAGCTGTTTTTT	CASSKTSRGGTGELFF
NA	TRBD1	TRBJ1-1	TRBV5-4	TGTGCCAGCAGCTGGAGGACAGGGGCTGAAGCTTTCTTT	CASSWRTGAEAFF
few	NA	TRBJ1-5	TRBV11-2	TGTGCCAGCAGCTTAGGAACAGGGAGCAATCAGCCCCAGCATTTT	CASSLGTGSNQPQHF
few	NA	TRBJ1-5	TRBV27	TGTGCCAGCAGGGACATCGATAGCAATCAGCCCCAGCATTTT	CASRDIDSNQPQHF
NA	TRBD2	TRBJ2-1	TRBV5-1	TGCGCCAGCAGGTCGACTAGCGGGAGGGAAGTTTACAATGAGCAGTTCTTC	CASRSTSGREVYNEQFF
NA	TRBD1	TRBJ1-2	TRBV5-6	TGTGCCAGCAGCGACCGGACAGGGGGTTTCTATGGCTACACCTTC	CASSDRTGGFYGYTF
once	NA	TRBJ1-6	TRBV6-5	TGTGCCAGCAGTTTCGGCTATAATTCACCCCTCCACTTT	CASSFGYNSPLHF
NA	TRBD1	TRBJ1-5	TRBV27	TGTGCCAGCAGTTTATCAGGGACAGGGGTTCAGCAGCCCCAGCATTTT	CASSLSGTGVQQPQHF
once	TRBD1	TRBJ2-2	TRBV27	TGTGCCAGCAGAATAGGGACAGGGGGCACCGGGGAGCTGTTTTTT	CASRIGTGGTGELFF
NA	TRBD2	TRBJ2-7	TRBV3-1/TRBV3-2	TGTGCCAGCAGCCAGAGACCGGGACTAGAAAGCCCTAGCGGAAACTACGAGCAGTACTTC	CASSQRPGLESPSGNYEQYF
NA	TRBD1	TRBJ2-7	TRBV4-2	TGTGCCAGCAGCTTTCCGGGACAGAGCTACGAGCAGTACTTC	CASSFPGQSYEQYF
NA	TRBD1	TRBJ2-7	TRBV11-3	TGTGCCAGCAGCTTAGATGAAAACAGGGGTGGCAACTCGTGTCAGTACTTC	CASSLDENRGGNSCQYF
NA	NA	TRBJ1-2	TRBV6-5	TGTGCCAGCAGTTACTCGTCAGGGGAGGGCTACACCTTC	CASSYSSGEGYTF
NA	NA	TRBJ2-7	TRBV18	TGTGCCAGCTCACCATGGGGAGTGCGCTCCTACGAGCAGTACTTC	CASSPWGVRSYEQYF
NA	TRBD1	TRBJ1-2	TRBV19	TGTGCCAGTAGGGGCACCGGGACAGGGGACTGGATCGGCGGCTACACCTTC	CASRGTGTGDWIGGYTF
once	TRBD1	TRBJ1-3	TRBV12-5	TGTGCTAGTGGTTATACAGGGGGATACACCATATATTTT	CASGYTGGYTIYF
few	NA	TRBJ1-2	TRBV29-1	TGCAGCGTTGAATCCAGAGGATACTATGGCTACACCTTC	CSVESRGYYGYTF